The clone carrying this T cell receptor beta chain was observed a handful of times. This entry belongs to a study of CD8+ T cells in alopecia areata. Turning to the study itself: Each day, treated patients took oral tofacitinib twice, at 5 to 10 mg per dose.

This CDR3 region has 14 residues. Germline V gene data show CDR1 as SGHVS and CDR2 as FQNEAQ. V lost 2 bases and J lost 6, with 12 bases in between. RNA extraction and reverse transcription yielded cDNA as sequencing template. The method was immunoSEQ multiplex PCR; TCRdb's version includes in-frame clones alone and lacks a portion of them. This sample carries over 85,000 clones, more than 35% of them seen once, and the ten largest clones take around 1.4%. Sequenced sample: CD4+ T cells sorted from blood. The sequence came from a human donor with alopecia areata. This chain links TRBV7-8 with TRBJ2-3, with D hard to call. In DNA form, the CDR3 reads TGTGCCAGCAGCTTATCATCCGCCGTGGATACGCAGTATTTT. It yields the protein CASSLSSAVDTQYF.